This note documents a single T cell receptor beta chain sequence. Its antigen is unknown. Base-call qualities are not available, and no considerably larger clone is one nucleotide away. The library was made by the immunoSEQ multiplex PCR assay. For most patients, genomic DNA was subjected to high-throughput TCR-beta CDR3 sequencing by Adaptive Biotechnologies. Per the authors' processing: Adaptive's ImmunoSEQ software supplied the TCR sequencing data for 18 patients, while MiXCR and VDJtools were used to process a few other patients. CDR3 nucleotide sequences shared by donor and recipient were removed because the origin of these sequences could not be assigned. Alloreactive clones required at least 2-fold expansion over unstimulated cells and minimum CFSE-low frequency of 0.002% (template counts) or 0.001% (read counts). Clones detected in sequenced pre-transplant spleen, lymph node, or MLR CFSE-low populations of the donor or recipient were defined as mappable. The cumulative frequency of alloreactive clones was calculated as a percentage of all sequences, weighted by copy number. This is the immuneACCESS table as TCRdb keeps it, with only in-frame sequences that have V and J called. A part of the clones is gone; compared with another copy, unresolved V genes explain less than half, and the rest is unexplained. That table is the source of V, J and clone size, and D and trimming were worked out from the DNA. The sample table records 9,500 to 14,000 clones; roughly nine tenths of these occur just once. About 3.2% of the sample goes to the ten largest clones.

This specimen's time point label, interpreted: postoperative day 105 after intestinal transplantation (dayNNNN = postoperative day). Blood samples were collected up to 4 times in the first month after transplant and then at least monthly when available. CDR1 and CDR2, looked up from the germline V gene, are SNHLY and FYNNEI. V is cut by 9 bases and J by 3 bases, and the space between the germline ends is 23 bases. From the cysteine up to the phenylalanine, the CDR3 has a length of 16 residues. This entry keeps only the CDR3 DNA: 48 bases, framed from base 1. The data stem from a study of graft-versus-host responses after intestinal transplantation (dated by TCRdb to the early 2020s). At the level of the whole study: The transplants that recipients received were multivisceral, liver-intestinal, or isolated intestinal. Every recipient was given anti-thymocyte globulin induction, followed by around three years of maintenance tacrolimus and steroids. After intestinal transplantation, graft-versus-host and host-versus-graft alloreactive T cell clones in the graft, circulation and bone marrow were tracked using bulk TCR-beta CDR3 sequencing. Alloreactive clones were identified by sequencing pre-transplant mixed lymphocyte reaction products and comparing these products with unstimulated pre-transplant donor and recipient T cells. The cohort enrolled approximately 24 intestinal transplant recipients including one retransplant, and a few patients lacking pretransplant specimens were excluded. Donor T cell macrochimerism was defined as a peak of at least 4% donor T cells among recipient peripheral blood mononuclear cells. Rather than being sequenced by the commercial service, samples from a few later patients were sequenced in-house on an Illumina MiSeq and processed with MiXCR.

Here is what the overall study found, with its caveats: GvH clones were detected in recipient bone marrow, and some appeared earlier in ileal mucosa or blood, consistent with an intestinal mucosal origin. Early after transplant, declines in HvG clones were associated with peak levels of circulating GvH clones. Conclusions were limited by the relatively low number and heterogeneity of intestinal transplant patients. In the allografts of patients with donor T cell macrochimerism, GvH to HvG T cell clonal ratios were high.

This TCR was recovered from a human patient who received an intestinal transplant, so some T cells may come from the graft donor. The sample in question was PBMCs, obtained 105 days after intestinal transplantation. The chain joins TRBV2 to TRBJ1-1, and possibly TRBD1, on 5 matching bases. The bases read TGTGCCAGACCGAATGGGGACCCGGGGGGGGACACTGAAGCTTTCTTT. It encodes CARPNGDPGGDTEAFF.